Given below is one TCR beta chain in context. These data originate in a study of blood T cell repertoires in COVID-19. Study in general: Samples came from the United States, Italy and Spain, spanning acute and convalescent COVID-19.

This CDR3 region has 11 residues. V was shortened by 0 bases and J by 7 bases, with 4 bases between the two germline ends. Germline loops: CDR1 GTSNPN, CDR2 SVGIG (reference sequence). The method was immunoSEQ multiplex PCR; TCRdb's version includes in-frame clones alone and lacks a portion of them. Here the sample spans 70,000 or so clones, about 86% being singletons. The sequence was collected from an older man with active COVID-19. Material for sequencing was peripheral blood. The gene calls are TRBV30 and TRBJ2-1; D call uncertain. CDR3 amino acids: CAWSVLNEQFF. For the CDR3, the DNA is TGTGCCTGGAGTGTACTTAATGAGCAGTTCTTC.